The clone carrying this T cell receptor beta chain was recorded many times. A junction boundary mismatches the germline segment, possibly from a read error. The time point is: newly diagnosed GD, antithyroid drugs for less than 3 months. Extracted RNA from PBMCs served as the source of the TCR library. Per American Thyroid Association guidelines, Graves' disease was diagnosed. The sample originates from a study of regulatory T cells in long-lasting Graves disease. Arm-PCR with iRepertoire HTBI primers amplified the CDR3 regions for these TCR beta libraries. TCRdb recomputed calls from the multiplex PCR reads with MiXCR, one row per CDR3 protein. The repertoire holds about 430,000 distinct CDR3 sequences, over 14% seen once, with over 7.5% in the top ten. These data also formed part of another study, on T cells in Graves' hyperthyroidism and ophthalmopathy.

The specimen comprised peripheral blood mononuclear cells (PBMCs), sampled at new diagnosis, from a patient treated with antithyroid drugs. This clonotype was obtained from a woman aged 35 to 49 with Graves disease.

The CDR3 sequence: CASSLPPSYEQYF. The CDR3 nucleotides are TGTGCCAGCAGTCTGCCTCCAAGCTACGAGCAGTACTTC. V gene TRBV5-1 combines with J gene TRBJ2-7; the D is unclear. The CDR3 extends over 13 amino acids. Germline CDR1 reads SGHRS; CDR2 reads YFSETQ.